The entry below describes one T cell receptor beta chain. Using immunoSEQ multiplex PCR, the repertoire was profiled, and TCRdb retains in-frame clones only, with some absent. Among roughly 270,000 clones listed, approximately 94% were seen once. The germline V gene encodes CDR1 MNHEY and CDR2 SVGEGT. The CDR3 spans 17 residues. V lost 2 bases to trimming and J lost 5 bases, with 21 bases between them. This sample stems from a study of T cell responses to AZD1222 COVID-19 vaccine. The sequence was collected from an adult who received the AZD1222 COVID-19 vaccine. The chain employs TRBV6-2 or TRBV6-3 and TRBJ1-1; tentative D call: TRBD1 (5 bases). The sequencing used peripheral blood, collected 28 days after the second AZD1222 dose. The CDR3 DNA reads as TGTGCCAGCAGTTACCTGGAAGGGGTGGTGCATCGTACTGAAGCTTTCTTT. Its protein is CASSYLEGVVHRTEAFF.